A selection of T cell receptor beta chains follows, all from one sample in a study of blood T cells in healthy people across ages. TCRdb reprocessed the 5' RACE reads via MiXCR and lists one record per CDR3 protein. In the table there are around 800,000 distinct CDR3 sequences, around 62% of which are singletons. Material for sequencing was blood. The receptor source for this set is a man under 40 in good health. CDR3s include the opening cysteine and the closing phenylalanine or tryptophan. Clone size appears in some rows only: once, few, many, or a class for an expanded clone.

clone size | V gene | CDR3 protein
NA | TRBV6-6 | CASSYEYTGRETQYF
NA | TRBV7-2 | CASSLVAVPGYEQYF
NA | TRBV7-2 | CASSPQTSDTDTQYF
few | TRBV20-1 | CSARDVSGVTINYGYTF
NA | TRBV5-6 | CASSLDFRTVDYGYTF
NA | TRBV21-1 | CTPRTDTQYF
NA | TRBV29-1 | CSVDFSGAADTQYF
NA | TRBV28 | CASSPTGGHYEQYF
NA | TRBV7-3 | CASSFTGGNGYTF
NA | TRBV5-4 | CASSLDPTGGWETQYF
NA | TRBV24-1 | CATRGSGNQPQHF